The 3 T cell receptor beta chains listed next were all sequenced from one sample in a study of blood T cell repertoires in COVID-19. Sequencing was performed with immunoSEQ multiplex PCR; in TCRdb, only in-frame clones are kept and a portion is missing. Counted here are around 200,000 clones, about four fifths occurring once; the ten biggest clones make up around 7.9%. Sequenced sample: peripheral blood. All receptors derive from a man aged 40-55 years with active or convalescent COVID-19.

This clone was detected once. Here the CDR3 reads CASSLVLAGIQYF. The CDR3 nucleotides are TGCGCCAGCAGCTTGGTCCTAGCGGGGATTCAGTACTTC. The chain links TRBV5-1 to TRBJ2-4, with 9 positions matching TRBD2. CDR3 length: 13 residues. Germline CDR1 and CDR2: SGHRS and YFSETQ. V lost 0 bases to trimming and J lost 10 bases; unmatched junction nucleotides: 2. Looking up the rest from reference TRBV5-1 and TRBJ2-4 gives the full variable domain: KAGVTQTPRYLIKTRGQQVTLSCSPISGHRSVSWYQQTPGQGLQFLFEYFSETQRNKGNFPGRFSGRQFSNSRSEMNVSTLELGDSALYLCASSLVLAGIQYFGAGTRLSVL.

The chain is built from TRBV28 and TRBJ1-2, with a possible D match to TRBD1 (6 bases). Germline V CDR1 and CDR2: MDHEN, SYDVKM. V dropped 6 bases and J dropped 6 bases, with 14 bases sitting between them. This CDR3 is built from 13 residues. The CDR3 loop is CASSNEQGDGYTF. As DNA, the CDR3 is TGTGCCAGCAGCAACGAACAGGGTGATGGCTACACCTTC.

The chain recombines TRBV24-1 with TRBJ2-7, with a tentative D call TRBD1 (7 bases). Deletions cut 0 bases from V and 3 bases from J, with 32 bases between. The CDR3 runs to 22 residues. Germline-derived CDR1 and CDR2 are KGHDR and SFDVKD. CDR3 loop: CATSDLGGRSRGPGAGYYEQYF. DNA of the CDR3: TGTGCCACCAGTGATTTGGGGGGACGTTCGAGGGGGCCAGGAGCGGGTTACTACGAGCAGTACTTC.